These 15 T cell receptor beta chains were sequenced from one sample in a study of blood T cell repertoires in COVID-19. Some clones are missing from TCRdb's copy, which holds only in-frame ones; the method was immunoSEQ multiplex PCR. The sample includes approximately 400,000 clones, roughly 91% of them seen just once. Sequencing was performed on PBMCs or T cells enriched from blood (not recorded which). Receptors originate from a woman aged 18-29 years who had recovered from COVID-19.

V and J are TRBV6-4 and TRBJ2-2; a possible D gene is TRBD1 (5 bases). Trimming cost V 6 bases and J 1 base, with 9 bases left between them. Germline lookup yields CDR1 MRHNA and CDR2 SNTAGT. The CDR3 covers 14 residues. CDR3 in DNA: TGTGCCAGCAGCTCGCAGGGGAACACCGGGGAGCTGTTTTTT. This gives the protein CASSSQGNTGELFF.

The chain recombines TRBV30 with TRBJ2-5; 9 bases align to TRBD1. CDR1 is GTSNPN, CDR2 SVGIG, per germline (reference sequence). CDR3 size: 15 residues. Losses at the gene ends were 0 bases for V and 0 bases for J; bases not matched to a gene: 2. CDR3 in amino acids: CAWSVGDRDQETQYF. Here the CDR3 DNA reads TGTGCCTGGAGTGTTGGGGACAGGGACCAAGAGACCCAGTACTTC.

CDR3 nucleotides: TGTGCCAGCAGCCTGGTTACTCTAGCGGGGGGCGGAGAGCAGTACTTC. This translates into CASSLVTLAGGGEQYF. The V call is TRBV7-6, the J call TRBJ2-7; TRBD2 agrees at 11 bases. This CDR3 contains 16 residues. Germline-derived CDR1 and CDR2 are SGHVS and FNYEAQ. V dropped 5 bases and J dropped 7; count of bases not matched to a gene: 13.

This clone was detected a few times. The chain combines TRBV7-2 with TRBJ1-2; unclear D gene. This CDR3 is 13 amino acids long. CDR1 and CDR2 (germline): SGHTA, FQGNSA. Trimming stripped 1 base from V and 4 bases from J, with 7 bases between. Here the CDR3 reads CASSLEPSYGYTF. The CDR3 coding sequence is TGTGCCAGCAGCTTAGAGCCGAGCTATGGCTACACCTTC. The full variable domain, completed using reference TRBV7-2 and TRBJ1-2, is GAGVSQSPSNKVTEKGKDVELRCDPISGHTALYWYRQSLGQGLEFLIYFQGNSAPDKSGLPSDRFSAERTGGSVSTLTIQRTQQEDSAVYLCASSLEPSYGYTFGSGTRLTVV.

The DNA for the CDR3 is TGTGCCAGTAGTATGATATCGGGAACTGAAGCTTTCTTT. Amino acids: CASSMISGTEAFF. The rearrangement links TRBV19 to TRBJ1-1; D is uncertain. V lost 3 bases to trimming and J lost 5 bases, with 10 bases between them. Germline CDR1 LNHDA, CDR2 SQIVND (reference sequence). The CDR3 contains 13 residues.

The CDR3: CASSQDWAGSYGYTF. CDR3 DNA: TGTGCCAGCAGCCAAGATTGGGCAGGGTCCTATGGCTACACCTTC. This chain uses TRBV14 with TRBJ1-2, with D maybe TRBD1 (5 bases). The CDR3 extends over 15 amino acids. The germline V gene encodes CDR1 SGHDN and CDR2 FVKESK. Trimming left V 0 bases short and J 4 bases short, with 12 bases between.

This rearrangement joins TRBV7-2 to TRBJ1-1; TRBD1 matches 9 bases. CDR1 is SGHTA and CDR2 is FQGNSA in the germline V gene. The J segment lost 4 bases and the V segment lost 5 bases, leaving 8 bases of the junction unmatched. This CDR3 has 15 residues. For the CDR3, the DNA is TGTGCCAGCAGCCCCCGGACAGGGGTTTTCACTGAAGCTTTCTTT. Protein: CASSPRTGVFTEAFF.

The gene calls are TRBV6-2 or TRBV6-3 and TRBJ1-4, with D unclear. CDR3 length: 14 amino acids. Germline V gene data show CDR1 as MNHEY and CDR2 as SVGEGT. With 5 bases removed from V and 7 bases from J, the gap between germline ends came to 14 bases. The CDR3 reads CASSGRRVGEKLFF. DNA for the CDR3: TGTGCCAGCAGTGGGAGGCGCGTAGGTGAAAAACTGTTTTTT.

The rearrangement links TRBV18 to TRBJ1-6; D remains unclear. V dropped 3 bases and J dropped 4 bases, with 10 bases sitting between them. The CDR3 is 15 residues long. Germline CDR1 is KGHSH and CDR2 is LQKENI. The CDR3 DNA is TGTGCCAGCTCACCCCTGGACTCTTATAATTCACCCCTCCACTTT. Protein product: CASSPLDSYNSPLHF. The whole variable domain, filled in from reference TRBV18 and TRBJ1-6, reads NAGVMQNPRHLVRRRGQEARLRCSPMKGHSHVYWYRQLPEEGLKFMVYLQKENIIDESGMPKERFSAEFPKEGPSILRIQQVVRGDSAAYFCASSPLDSYNSPLHFGNGTRLTVT.

The chain has TRBV7-9 and TRBJ1-5; the D is unclear. The ends were cut back, 3 bases at V and 3 bases at J, with 9 bases in the middle. CDR1 and CDR2 (germline): SEHNR, FQNEAQ (reference sequence). This CDR3 spans 14 amino acids. CDR3 nucleotide sequence: TGTGCCAGCAGCTTGTTACAGACCAATCAGCCCCAGCATTTT. This sequence encodes CASSLLQTNQPQHF.

V usage is TRBV2 and J usage is TRBJ2-2, with 10 bases matching TRBD1. Germline trimming cut 7 bases from V and 4 bases from J; bases unmatched to any gene: 6. The CDR3 has 15 amino acids. Germline V gives CDR1 SNHLY, CDR2 FYNNEI. The CDR3 DNA reads TGTGCCAGCATCGCCGGGACAGGGGCCACCGGGGAGCTGTTTTTT. Its protein is CASIAGTGATGELFF.

The V call is TRBV19, the J call TRBJ2-7; 8 positions agree with TRBD2. The CDR3 covers 15 residues. Germline V gives CDR1 LNHDA, CDR2 SQIVND (reference sequence). After removal of 4 bases from V and 2 bases from J, the junction contained 7 bases not matched to a gene. The CDR3 DNA is TGTGCCAGTAGTAGCGACACTAGCGGACCCTACGAGCAGTACTTC. Residues: CASSSDTSGPYEQYF.

The chain couples TRBV19 to TRBJ2-1; possible D gene TRBD1, 6 bases. The CDR3 is made up of 13 amino acids. The germline V and J ends were trimmed by 3 bases and 5 bases, with 8 bases remaining between them. CDR1 LNHDA and CDR2 SQIVND come from the germline V gene (reference sequence). The CDR3 reads CASSIWTDNEQFF. The DNA for the CDR3 is TGTGCCAGTAGTATTTGGACAGACAATGAGCAGTTCTTC.

The chain has TRBV7-6 and TRBJ2-5, with a weak D call TRBD2 (6 bases). V lost 1 base, J lost 3 bases, and 21 bases lay in between. CDR1 is SGHVS and CDR2 is FNYEAQ in the germline V gene. CDR3 length: 18 amino acids. This CDR3 is CASSLVPLVAENEETQYF. CDR3 coding DNA: TGTGCCAGCAGCTTAGTCCCTTTGGTAGCGGAGAACGAAGAGACCCAGTACTTC.

The chain couples TRBV19 to TRBJ1-4, with D possibly being TRBD1 (5 bases). CDR1 is LNHDA, CDR2 SQIVND, per germline (reference sequence). Trimming removed 6 bases at V and 6 bases at J, with 14 bases between. This CDR3 spans 14 amino acids. The CDR3 bases are TGTGCCAGTAGGGCGGCAGGGTGGGATGAAAAACTGTTTTTT. Translation gives CASRAAGWDEKLFF.